The entry below describes one T cell receptor beta chain. Germline assignment: CDR1 MNHEY and CDR2 SVGEGT. The J segment lost 6 bases and the V segment lost 2 bases, leaving 24 bases of the junction unmatched. This CDR3 is 21 amino acids long. The record originates from a study of patients and donors after allogeneic stem cell transplantation. TCRdb reprocessed the RT-PCR reads via MiXCR and lists one record per CDR3 protein. This sample has hundreds of thousands of distinct CDR3 sequences; roughly 17% occur once, and the top ten carry over 6%. The sample consisted of blood, either unsorted or a sorted T cell fraction (not recorded which). The rearrangement joins TRBV6-2 or TRBV6-3 to TRBJ2-5; 10 nucleotides match TRBD2. The receptor's source is a human donor who was either an allogeneic HSCT recipient or a stem cell or donor lymphocyte infusion donor (not recorded which). It is not recorded whose cells these are; they may come from a transplant donor. Here the CDR3 reads CASSYARVAGGPRGLLKTQYF. Here the CDR3 DNA reads TGTGCCAGCAGTTACGCCCGGGTAGCGGGAGGCCCGAGGGGCCTGTTGAAGACCCAGTACTTC.